A few counts support the clone carrying this T cell receptor beta chain. The antigen remains undetermined. The data belong to a study of beta chain features in type 1 diabetes. What was sequenced were expressed TCRB transcripts, since all of the isolated RNA had been reverse transcribed. Clones were read by immunoSEQ multiplex PCR, and TCRdb kept only the in-frame ones, dropping some. This table has hundreds of thousands of clones, around 12% appearing once. Looked up from germline, CDR1 is MGHDK and CDR2 is SYGVNS. The CDR3 is 18 residues long. Trimming at V came to 0 bases and at J to 2 bases, leaving 5 bases not matched to a gene. Broader study findings: For Type 1 diabetes patients, all four CD4+ subsets carried TCRB CDR3s that were moderately but significantly shorter.

The TCR sequence derives from a woman aged 18-29 years with type 1 diabetes. The chain combines TRBV25-1 with TRBJ2-3; 13 bases line up with TRBD2. Sequencing used naive CD4+ T cells from blood. The CDR3 sequence is CASSEYGTSGNHTDTQYF. In DNA form, the CDR3 reads TGTGCCAGCAGTGAATATGGGACTAGCGGGAACCACACAGATACGCAGTATTTT.